The T cell receptor beta chain under discussion was sequenced for a study of blood T cell repertoires in COVID-19. Authors' processing steps: Scientists estimated how many nucleated cells there were by amplifying reference gene primers. TCRdb's table, derived via immunoSEQ multiplex PCR, lists solely in-frame clones and lacks some. That table gives V, J and clone size, and the DNA gave D and trimming. The sample has 130,000 to 150,000 clones, about 83% seen once; the top ten hold approximately 9%. Germline V gene sequence: CDR1 MNHEY, CDR2 SVGAGI. With V trimmed by 5 bases and J by 3 bases, 3 bases remained unmatched. The length of the CDR3 is 13 residues.

Sequenced input: peripheral blood. This receptor was obtained from a woman aged 45-60 years with active or convalescent COVID-19. The chain combines TRBV6-5 with TRBJ1-1, with 7 bases lining up with TRBD1. This CDR3 reads CASSRTGYTEAFF. The DNA of the CDR3 is TGTGCCAGCAGTCGGACAGGATACACTGAAGCTTTCTTT.